This TCR beta chain was captured in a study of cytomegalovirus exposure and HLA in healthy donors. Both 60 Vbeta primers and 13 Jbeta primers went into the PCR. Libraries were prepared by immunoSEQ multiplex PCR; TCRdb keeps only in-frame clonotypes and omits some of them. The table records approximately 170,000 clones, almost 75% of them present only once. Trimming stripped 6 bases from V and 6 bases from J, with 9 bases between. The germline V gene has CDR1 WSHSY and CDR2 SAAADI. This CDR3 has 11 amino acids. The chain couples TRBV10-2 to TRBJ2-7, with D possibly TRBD1 on 6 matching bases. Sequences were obtained from PBMCs. This sequence was found in a woman in her thirties in good health and CMV-seropositive. CDR3 amino acids: CASRGAGEQYF. Here the CDR3 DNA reads TGCGCCAGCAGGGGGGCGGGCGAGCAGTACTTC.